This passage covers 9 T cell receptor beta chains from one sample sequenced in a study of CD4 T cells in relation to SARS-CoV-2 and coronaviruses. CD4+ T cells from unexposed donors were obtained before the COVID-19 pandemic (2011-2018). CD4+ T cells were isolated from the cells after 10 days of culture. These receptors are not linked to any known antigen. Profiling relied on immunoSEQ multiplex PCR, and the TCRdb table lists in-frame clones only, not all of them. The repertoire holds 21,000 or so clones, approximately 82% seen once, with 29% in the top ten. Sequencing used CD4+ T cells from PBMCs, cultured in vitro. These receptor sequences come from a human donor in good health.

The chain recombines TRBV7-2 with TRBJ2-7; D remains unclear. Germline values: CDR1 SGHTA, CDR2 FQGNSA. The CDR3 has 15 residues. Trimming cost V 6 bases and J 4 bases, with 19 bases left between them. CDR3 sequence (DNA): TGTGCCAGCAGTTATAAGCTGGACCCAATTTACGAGCAGTACTTC. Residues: CASSYKLDPIYEQYF.

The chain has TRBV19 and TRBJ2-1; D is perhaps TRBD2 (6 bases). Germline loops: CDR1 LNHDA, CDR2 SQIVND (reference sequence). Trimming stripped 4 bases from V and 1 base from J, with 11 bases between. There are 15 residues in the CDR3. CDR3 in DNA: TGTGCCAGTAGTAGTAACGGGGGTTCCTACAATGAGCAGTTCTTC. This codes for CASSSNGGSYNEQFF.

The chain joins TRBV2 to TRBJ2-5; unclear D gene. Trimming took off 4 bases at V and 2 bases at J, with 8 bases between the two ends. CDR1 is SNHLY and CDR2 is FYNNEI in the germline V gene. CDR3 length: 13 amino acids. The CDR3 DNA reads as TGTGCCAGCAGTGGTCCTAGGCAAGAGACCCAGTACTTC. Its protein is CASSGPRQETQYF.

In DNA form, the CDR3 reads TGTGCCAGCAGTGAAGGGGTACTCGGCGGCTACACCTTC. Its protein is CASSEGVLGGYTF. The chain combines TRBV2 with TRBJ1-2, with D unclear. The CDR3 is 13 residues long. Germline V lookup: CDR1 SNHLY, CDR2 FYNNEI. Trimming stripped 1 base from V and 8 bases from J, with 11 bases between.

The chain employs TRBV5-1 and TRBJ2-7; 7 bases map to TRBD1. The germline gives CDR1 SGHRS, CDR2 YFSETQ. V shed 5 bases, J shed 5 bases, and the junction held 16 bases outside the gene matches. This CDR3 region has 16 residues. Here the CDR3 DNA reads TGCGCCAGCAGTTTCCAACCGCGACAGGGTAGGGACGAGCAGTACTTC. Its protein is CASSFQPRQGRDEQYF. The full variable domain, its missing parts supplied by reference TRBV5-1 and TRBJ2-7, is KAGVTQTPRYLIKTRGQQVTLSCSPISGHRSVSWYQQTPGQGLQFLFEYFSETQRNKGNFPGRFSGRQFSNSRSEMNVSTLELGDSALYLCASSFQPRQGRDEQYFGPGTRLTVT.

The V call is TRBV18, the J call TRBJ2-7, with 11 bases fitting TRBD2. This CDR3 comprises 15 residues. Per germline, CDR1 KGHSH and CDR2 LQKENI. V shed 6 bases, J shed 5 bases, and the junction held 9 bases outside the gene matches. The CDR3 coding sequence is TGTGCCAGCTCGCGGACTAGCGGGCCCCCCGACGAGCAGTACTTC. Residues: CASSRTSGPPDEQYF.

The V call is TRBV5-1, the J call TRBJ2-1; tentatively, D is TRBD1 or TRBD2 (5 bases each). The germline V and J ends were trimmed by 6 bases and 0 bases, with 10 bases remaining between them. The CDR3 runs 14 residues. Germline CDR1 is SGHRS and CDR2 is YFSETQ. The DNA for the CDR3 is TGCGCCAGCAAACAGGACTCCTCCTACAATGAGCAGTTCTTC. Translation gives CASKQDSSYNEQFF.

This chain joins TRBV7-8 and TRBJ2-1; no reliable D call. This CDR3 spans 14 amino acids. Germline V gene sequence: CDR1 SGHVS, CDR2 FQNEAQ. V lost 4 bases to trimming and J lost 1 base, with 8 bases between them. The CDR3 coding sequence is TGTGCCAGCAGCTCGCTCCGGTCCTACAATGAGCAGTTCTTC. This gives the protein CASSSLRSYNEQFF.

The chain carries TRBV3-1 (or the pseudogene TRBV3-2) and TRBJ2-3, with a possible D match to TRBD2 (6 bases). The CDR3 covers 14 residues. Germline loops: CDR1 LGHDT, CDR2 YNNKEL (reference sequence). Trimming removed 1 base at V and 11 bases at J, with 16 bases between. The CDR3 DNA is TGTGCCAGCAGCCAAGGGCCTAGCGATGGATGGCAGTATTTT. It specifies CASSQGPSDGWQYF.